This entry describes one T cell receptor (beta chain). This entry is derived from a study of control samples from healthy donors and cancer patients. Clones were read by immunoSEQ multiplex PCR, and TCRdb kept only the in-frame ones, dropping some. The table has some 130,000 clones, 80% to 95% seen once; the top ten hold more than 6.5%. The source of this sequence is a man aged 18 to 29 in good health. The sequenced sample was blood.

In nucleotides, the CDR3 is TGTGCCAGCAGTGAATTCTCAGGGGGGAATTCACCCCTCCACTTT. Amino acids: CASSEFSGGNSPLHF. V and J are TRBV2 and TRBJ1-6; 7 bases are shared with TRBD1. This CDR3 has 15 amino acids. Germline trimming cut 2 bases from V and 7 bases from J; bases unmatched to any gene: 5. In germline, CDR1 is SNHLY, CDR2 FYNNEI.